Listed here are 28 T cell receptor beta chains from one sample, sequenced in a study of blood T cell repertoires in COVID-19 (dated by TCRdb to 2018 to 2020). Libraries were prepared through the immunoSEQ multiplex PCR assay. This immuneACCESS table, as held by TCRdb, lists in-frame sequences with V and J called but not all clones. Of the missing ones, under half trace to an unresolved V gene in checked studies; the others have no known cause. Within this sample are 150,000 to 200,000 clones, with 80% to 90% of them counted one time only. The ten largest clones take up about 2.1% of the sample. The sequenced sample consisted of peripheral blood. Every receptor here comes from a woman of 80 years or more with acute or convalescent COVID-19.

The rearrangement uses TRBV12-3 or TRBV12-4 and TRBJ2-7, with D possibly TRBD1 on 6 matching bases. The CDR3 sequence is 13 residues long. V dropped 3 bases and J dropped 5 bases, with 11 bases sitting between them. CDR3 sequence (DNA): TGTGCCAGCAGTTTCAACAGGGCCCACGAGCAGTACTTC. Its translation is CASSFNRAHEQYF.

V gene TRBV5-1 combines with J gene TRBJ1-2, with TRBD1 as a possible D gene (6 bases). The CDR3 is 16 residues long. CDR1 is SGHRS, CDR2 YFSETQ, per germline. The V end was cut by 4 bases, the J end by 10 bases, with 26 bases between. The CDR3 sequence: CASSLRIGDPGDYYTF. The CDR3 bases are TGCGCCAGCAGCCTCCGTATTGGGGACCCAGGGGACTACTACACCTTC. Supplemented by reference TRBV5-1 and TRBJ1-2, the full variable domain reads KAGVTQTPRYLIKTRGQQVTLSCSPISGHRSVSWYQQTPGQGLQFLFEYFSETQRNKGNFPGRFSGRQFSNSRSEMNVSTLELGDSALYLCASSLRIGDPGDYYTFGSGTRLTVV.

This clone occurred once. CDR3 in DNA: TGTGCCAGCAGCTATGACGGGGACTCCTACAATGAGCAGTTCTTC. This encodes CASSYDGDSYNEQFF. The chain has TRBV11-3 and TRBJ2-1; TRBD2 is a possible D gene (5 bases). Germline assignment: CDR1 SGHNT and CDR2 YENEEA. The CDR3 covers 15 residues. Between the trimmed V and J ends, which lost 4 bases and 0 bases, there was a span of 10 bases.

V usage is TRBV7-9 and J usage is TRBJ2-5; 8 bases are a match to TRBD1. With V trimmed by 5 bases and J by 3 bases, 5 bases remained unmatched. The CDR3 is 14 amino acids. CDR1 is SEHNR, CDR2 FQNEAQ, per germline (reference sequence). CDR3 amino acids: CASSRTGLEETQYF. In DNA, the CDR3 is TGTGCCAGCAGCCGGACAGGGTTGGAAGAGACCCAGTACTTC.

This clone appeared a single time. The chain links TRBV19 to TRBJ2-7, with TRBD1 identical over 11 bases. The germline CDR1 and CDR2 sequences are LNHDA and SQIVND (reference sequence). There are 14 residues in the CDR3. The V gene end was trimmed by 3 bases and the J gene end by 3 bases; junction bases not matched to a gene: 1. CDR3 in DNA: TGTGCCAGTAGTATTGGGACAGGGGGCTACGAGCAGTACTTC. It encodes CASSIGTGGYEQYF.

The rearrangement links TRBV7-2 to TRBJ1-2; TRBD1 matches at 7 bases. The J segment lost 5 bases and the V segment lost 5 bases, leaving 11 bases of the junction unmatched. The CDR3 is 15 residues long. Germline values: CDR1 SGHTA, CDR2 FQGNSA. The CDR3 reads CASSLGTASRYGYTF. CDR3 DNA sequence: TGTGCCAGCAGCCTAGGGACAGCGAGCCGATATGGCTACACCTTC.

The chain links TRBV5-1 to TRBJ1-1; 7 positions agree with TRBD1. CDR3 length: 14 amino acids. CDR1 and CDR2 from the germline V gene are SGHRS and YFSETQ. J gave up 6 bases and V 4 bases, and 9 bases lay outside the gene matches. DNA for the CDR3: TGCGCCAGCAGCCCCAGGACAGGTATCGCTGAAGCTTTCTTT. Translating it yields CASSPRTGIAEAFF.

This clone was recorded a few times. The chain has TRBV24-1 and TRBJ2-3, with D perhaps TRBD1 (7 bases). Trimming stripped 2 bases from V and 2 bases from J, with 16 bases between. Germline CDR1 is KGHDR and CDR2 is SFDVKD. The CDR3 consists of 17 residues. Here the CDR3 reads CATSDSTRRGPTDTQYF. The CDR3 nucleotides are TGTGCCACCAGTGATTCAACAAGGAGGGGGCCCACAGATACGCAGTATTTT.

The CDR3 reads CASSETPAGGTDTQYF. CDR3 sequence (DNA): TGTGCCAGCAGTGAAACCCCCGCGGGGGGCACAGATACGCAGTATTTT. This rearrangement joins TRBV2 to TRBJ2-3; 7 nucleotides agree with TRBD2. The CDR3 spans 16 residues. With 2 bases clipped from V and 1 base from J, the junction kept 6 bases outside the gene matches. Germline V gives CDR1 SNHLY, CDR2 FYNNEI.

This clone was seen a single time. The chain links TRBV4-3 to TRBJ2-1, with D perhaps matching TRBD1 (7 bases). The V end lost 0 bases, the J end lost 0 bases, and 12 bases lay between the germline ends. The CDR3 has 17 residues. Germline CDR1 is LGHNA and CDR2 is YSLEER. CDR3 residues: CASSQDPGGSSYNEQFF. As DNA, the CDR3 is TGCGCCAGCAGCCAAGATCCAGGGGGGAGCTCCTACAATGAGCAGTTCTTC.

This clone was observed a few times. The chain couples TRBV19 to TRBJ2-5, with 12 nucleotides matching TRBD2. The CDR3 extends over 18 amino acids. Trimming at V came to 4 bases and at J to 3 bases, leaving 12 bases not matched to a gene. Per germline, CDR1 LNHDA and CDR2 SQIVND (reference sequence). CDR3 sequence: CASSTTSGGPKGKETQYF. Here the CDR3 DNA reads TGTGCCAGTAGTACTACTAGCGGGGGGCCGAAGGGGAAAGAGACCCAGTACTTC. The variable domain in full, completed from reference TRBV19 and TRBJ2-5, reads DGGITQSPKYLFRKEGQNVTLSCEQNLNHDAMYWYRQDPGQGLRLIYYSQIVNDFQKGDIAEGYSVSREKKESFPLTVTSAQKNPTAFYLCASSTTSGGPKGKETQYFGPGTRLLVL.

In its sample, this clone was seen once. The chain joins TRBV9 to TRBJ1-5; D ambiguous. This CDR3 comprises 14 residues. Trimming shortened V by 0 bases and J by 3 bases, and 7 bases separated the two germline ends. Germline V lookup: CDR1 SGDLS, CDR2 YYNGEE. For the CDR3, the DNA is TGTGCCAGCAGCGTAGGACAAGACAATCAGCCCCAGCATTTT. Its protein is CASSVGQDNQPQHF.

The chain is built from TRBV19 and TRBJ2-7; tentatively, D is TRBD1 (6 bases). Germline assignment: CDR1 LNHDA and CDR2 SQIVND (reference sequence). V was clipped by 3 bases and J by 3 bases, with 12 bases between them. This CDR3 spans 14 amino acids. CDR3 sequence reads: CASSIGRGDYEQYF. CDR3 bases: TGTGCCAGTAGTATCGGCAGGGGTGACTACGAGCAGTACTTC.

The chain carries TRBV2 and TRBJ1-1, with TRBD1 matching 7 bases. CDR1 is SNHLY and CDR2 is FYNNEI in the germline V gene. Trimming removed 4 bases from V and 0 bases from J; junction bases left unmatched: 5. The CDR3 runs 15 residues. The chain's CDR3 is CASSARDSMNTEAFF. Written as DNA, the CDR3 is TGTGCCAGCAGTGCGCGGGACAGTATGAACACTGAAGCTTTCTTT.

V and J are TRBV7-6 and TRBJ2-5, with 9 bases aligning to TRBD1. Trimming removed 5 bases from V and 2 bases from J; junction bases left unmatched: 6. The germline V gene has CDR1 SGHVS and CDR2 FNYEAQ. The CDR3 extends over 15 amino acids. The CDR3 protein is CASSPGQGPQETQYF. In nucleotides, the CDR3 is TGTGCCAGCAGCCCGGGACAGGGACCACAAGAGACCCAGTACTTC.

The chain recombines TRBV30 with TRBJ1-5; D may be TRBD1 (6 bases). V gave up 5 bases and J gave up 5 bases, with 13 bases separating them. This CDR3 is 13 amino acids long. Germline CDR1 reads GTSNPN; CDR2 reads SVGIG (reference sequence). CDR3 residues: CAWGQRVDQPQHF. The CDR3 nucleotides are TGTGCCTGGGGACAGCGAGTTGATCAGCCCCAGCATTTT.

The chain couples TRBV19 to TRBJ1-5; TRBD1 is a possible D gene (6 bases). CDR1 is LNHDA, CDR2 SQIVND, per germline (reference sequence). Trimming pared 4 bases from V and 5 bases from J, leaving 9 bases between. This CDR3 region has 13 residues. CDR3 DNA sequence: TGTGCCAGTAGTAAGGACAGTCATCAGCCCCAGCATTTT. As protein: CASSKDSHQPQHF.

The chain uses TRBV14 and TRBJ2-6; no definite D call. The CDR3 has 13 residues. Germline assignment: CDR1 SGHDN and CDR2 FVKESK. Trimming took 4 bases from V and 6 from J, leaving 7 bases between them. This CDR3 reads CASSLLPANVLTF. Written as DNA, the CDR3 is TGTGCCAGCAGCCTCCTTCCGGCCAACGTCCTGACTTTC.

This sequence joins TRBV5-1 and TRBJ1-4; possible D gene TRBD1, 5 bases. This CDR3 comprises 14 residues. CDR1 SGHRS and CDR2 YFSETQ come from the germline V gene. V was clipped by 2 bases and J by 7 bases, with 12 bases between them. CDR3 DNA: TGCGCCAGCAGCTTATCGGGGGGTAGTGAAAAACTGTTTTTT. Translation: CASSLSGGSEKLFF. The full variable domain, rest sourced from reference TRBV5-1 and TRBJ1-4, is KAGVTQTPRYLIKTRGQQVTLSCSPISGHRSVSWYQQTPGQGLQFLFEYFSETQRNKGNFPGRFSGRQFSNSRSEMNVSTLELGDSALYLCASSLSGGSEKLFFGSGTQLSVL.

This chain connects TRBV24-1 to TRBJ2-1; D is possibly TRBD1 (5 bases). The CDR3 extends over 15 amino acids. CDR1 and CDR2 from the germline V gene are KGHDR and SFDVKD. V lost 2 bases and J 5 bases, leaving 12 bases between the germline ends. In nucleotides, the CDR3 is TGTGCCACCAGTGATTCTGACAGTTTCAACAATGAGCAGTTCTTC. Protein product: CATSDSDSFNNEQFF.

The gene calls are TRBV4-3 and TRBJ1-4; weak D call: TRBD1 (6 bases). CDR3 length equals 15 residues. The germline CDR1 and CDR2 sequences are LGHNA and YSLEER. Trimming shortened V by 1 base and J by 5 bases, and 11 bases separated the two germline ends. The CDR3 DNA is TGCGCCAGCAGCCAAGGACAGGCGTTAAATGAAAAACTGTTTTTT. Protein sequence: CASSQGQALNEKLFF.

The chain has TRBV29-1 and TRBJ1-1; TRBD1 agrees at 7 bases. The germline gives CDR1 SQVTM, CDR2 ANQGSEA. The CDR3 is 12 amino acids. Trimming cost V 7 bases and J 8 bases; bases outside gene matches: 10. The CDR3 DNA follows: TGCAGCGCAACGGTGACAGGGTCCGAAGCTTTCTTT. Translated, it gives CSATVTGSEAFF.

The chain joins TRBV7-2 to TRBJ2-7; 8 bases are a match to TRBD1. This CDR3 has 15 amino acids. Germline CDR1 reads SGHTA; CDR2 reads FQGNSA. Trimming removed 4 bases from V and 2 bases from J; junction bases left unmatched: 7. CDR3 sequence: CASSWMGQVPYEQYF. For the CDR3, the DNA is TGTGCCAGCAGCTGGATGGGACAGGTACCCTACGAGCAGTACTTC.

The rearrangement joins TRBV9 to TRBJ2-7; 10 positions agree with TRBD1. The germline CDR1 and CDR2 sequences are SGDLS and YYNGEE. Losses at the gene ends were 6 bases for V and 3 bases for J; bases not matched to a gene: 9. The CDR3 consists of 15 residues. CDR3 bases: TGTGCCAGCACCCCGGGACAGGGGCCAGGCTACGAGCAGTACTTC. It specifies CASTPGQGPGYEQYF. Using reference TRBV9 and TRBJ2-7 for the parts outside the CDR3, the full variable domain is DSGVTQTPKHLITATGQRVTLRCSPRSGDLSVYWYQQSLDQGLQFLIQYYNGEERAKGNILERFSAQQFPDLHSELNLSSLELGDSALYFCASTPGQGPGYEQYFGPGTRLTVT.

The V gene is TRBV11-2, the J gene TRBJ1-4; 7 nucleotides line up with TRBD1. The V and J ends lost 2 bases and 4 bases, in that order; junction bases with no gene match: 4. The CDR3 consists of 15 residues. The germline V gene has CDR1 SGHAT and CDR2 FQNNGV. The CDR3 DNA sequence: TGTGCCAGCAGCTTATCTGGGACAGTTAATGAAAAACTGTTTTTT. The encoded protein is CASSLSGTVNEKLFF.

This clone was detected a few times. CDR3 sequence reads: CALDLSGSSNEQYF. CDR3 in DNA: TGTGCCTTAGACCTTAGCGGGAGTTCGAACGAGCAGTACTTC. The chain carries TRBV30 and TRBJ2-7; 9 bases fit TRBD2. Trimming took 7 bases from V and 5 from J; bases not matched to a gene: 12. Germline CDR1 and CDR2: GTSNPN and SVGIG (reference sequence). CDR3 size: 14 residues.

V is TRBV28 and J is TRBJ1-2, with 12 positions matching TRBD1. This CDR3 comprises 14 residues. After removal of 2 bases from V and 8 bases from J, the junction contained 3 bases not matched to a gene. Per germline, CDR1 MDHEN and CDR2 SYDVKM. The CDR3 reads CASSLGDRGLGYTF. In DNA form, the CDR3 reads TGTGCCAGCAGTTTAGGGGACAGGGGGCTGGGCTACACCTTC.

The V gene is TRBV30, the J gene TRBJ1-1; 7 nucleotides agree with TRBD1. The CDR3 has 15 residues. Germline trimming cut 4 bases from V and 1 base from J; bases unmatched to any gene: 9. In germline, CDR1 is GTSNPN, CDR2 SVGIG (reference sequence). This CDR3 is CAWISSGGWNTEAFF. The CDR3 coding sequence is TGTGCCTGGATTTCGTCAGGGGGATGGAACACTGAAGCTTTCTTT.